This TCR beta chain was identified in a study of vaccination and CD4 T cells after COVID-19. Germline V CDR1 and CDR2: MNHEY, SVGAGI. The CDR3 extends over 18 amino acids. V lost 0 bases to trimming and J lost 0 bases, with 12 bases between them. With regard to this clonotype: Its matching antigen is unknown.

Treatment described: roughly 10-day PBMC culture with coronavirus spike peptide pools or control peptides (ViraFEST assay). Alongside approximately 10 IU/ml IL-2 and around 10 ug/ml peptide pools, PBMCs were cultured at approximately 2 million per well. Researchers used the Oncomine TCR Beta short-read assay to sequence DNA from cultured CD4+ T cells. TCRdb independently ran MiXCR on the PCR reads; one entry per CDR3 protein. The table shows 20,000 to 30,000 distinct CDR3 sequences, with roughly 65% occurring only once. The receptor's source is a human donor who received a COVID-19 vaccine. Sequenced material: CD4+ T cells from blood, cultured in vitro, taken after SARS-CoV-2 vaccination. The gene calls are TRBV6-5 and TRBJ1-6; D perhaps matches TRBD1 (5 bases). CDR3 nucleotides: TGTGCCAGCAGTTACTCGGGACTTCCTGGCTCCTATAATTCACCCCTCCACTTT. Translation gives CASSYSGLPGSYNSPLHF.